This T cell receptor beta chain was recorded in a study of Graves' ophthalmopathy and Graves' hyperthyroidism. At least ten counts were recorded for this clonotype. Its target is not known. General study points: Most expanded thyroid clonotypes above 0.001 frequency also appeared in blood. A classifier, a 13-signature model, separated ophthalmopathy from stable hyperthyroidism with around 88% sensitivity and 75% to 83% specificity.

RNA transcripts were the template, and TCR beta CDR3 regions were amplified from them. Amplification began with first-round RT-PCR using HTBI primers, then second-round multiplex PCR was performed. TCRdb called the multiplex PCR reads again in MiXCR, with one record for every CDR3 protein. The repertoire holds under 800,000 distinct CDR3 sequences, with about 24% as singletons. Hyperthyroidism was classified as stable if no ophthalmopathy occurred within 18 months of follow-up. Orbital computed tomography, together with clinical symptoms, serum thyroxine, TRAb and thyroid ultrasound, was used for diagnosis. Looked up from germline, CDR1 is MRHNA and CDR2 is SNTAGT. The CDR3 covers 17 residues. V was clipped by 5 bases and J by 2 bases; unmatched bases: 14.

The chain couples TRBV6-4 to TRBJ2-7, with 8 positions matching TRBD1. Sequencing used peripheral blood. This TCR was sampled from a woman aged 18-29 years with stable Graves' hyperthyroidism. Some clones in this sample may be carry-over from other donors' samples. In nucleotides, the CDR3 is TGTGCCAGCAGTACCCTCCCCGCCGGGACAGGTCCCTACGAGCAGTACTTC. This encodes CASSTLPAGTGPYEQYF.